The TCR beta chain described here comes from a study of T cell responses to AZD1222 COVID-19 vaccine. General observations from the study: There were repertoire samples only from the period after the peak T cell response. Most donors were white British and more were female, and clonal diversity was possibly underestimated. Nearly half of the spike-specific TCRs reportedly recognize variant regions that carry no mutations.

The germline V gene has CDR1 MNHEY and CDR2 SVGAGI. The CDR3 has 14 amino acids. V lost 6 bases, J lost 2 bases, and 6 bases stayed unmatched. Only in-frame clones appear in the TCRdb table, and some are missing; sequencing was by immunoSEQ multiplex PCR. The data show 130,000 to 150,000 clones, just under 95% seen once. This clone was detected only once. Its antigen is unidentified. V and J are TRBV6-5 and TRBJ1-2; 7 bases are a match to TRBD1. The sequence derives from an adult in good health. Source: peripheral blood, taken on day 0 of AZD1222 vaccination. The CDR3 DNA reads as TGTGCCAGCAGGCCCCAGGGGGAAAACTATGGCTACACCTTC. Its protein is CASRPQGENYGYTF.